This record concerns one T cell receptor beta chain sequence. Its specific antigen is unknown. These data originate in a study of CXCR3-negative and CXCR3-positive naive CD8 T cells (dated by TCRdb to between 2018 and 2020). In terms of the full investigation: About 150 million TRB reads were obtained in total, roughly 1.5 +/- 0.3 million reads per library. Diversity and physicochemical repertoire analyses covered some eleven donors pooled from two independent experiments. For the TRBV-TRBJ cluster analysis, the naive subsets came from 5 donors, while the memory cells came from 3 donors. Study-wide findings and limitations: Repertoire diversity was comparably high in both naive subsets but much lower in memory CD8+ T cells. Similar TRBV-TRBJ usage was shown by naive CXCR3-negative and CXCR3-positive cells from the same donor, whereas distinct patterns were shown by memory cells. CXCR3 expression partially decreased after cryopreservation, so most assays used freshly isolated PBMCs. Surface CD5, linked to self-reactivity in mice, was comparable between naive subsets; TCR interaction strength was therefore also inferred from TRB CDR3 physicochemical properties. Compared with CXCR3-negative naive cells, CXCR3-positive naive cells had TRB CDR3s with higher hydrophobicity (lower Kidera factor 4), lower energy, and higher strength and volume indices.

Sequencing was carried out with a NextSeq 550. The Human TCR Profiling Kit (MiLaboratory) was used to make UMI-labeled 5' RACE TRB cDNA libraries. cDNA synthesis used the entire amount of extracted RNA, and PCR amplification then used the entire amount of cDNA produced. Libraries were prepared in parallel using an identical number of PCR cycles. In the source study's methods: MIGEC and MiXCR extracted about 50,000 +/- 10,000 unique UMI-labeled TRB cDNA molecules per library, requiring at least two reads per UMI. Each library averaged 40,000 +/- 10,000 functional in-frame TRB CDR3 nucleotide clonotypes without stop codons. After each sample was downsampled to 5000 UMI-labeled TRB molecules, VDJtools was used to calculate diversity metrics such as normalized Shannon-Wiener and Chao1. VDJtools computed clonotype-size-weighted physicochemical properties of the central five CDR3 residues: interaction energy, strength, volume and Kidera factor 4. TCRdb reprocessed the sequencing reads and holds a single record per CDR3 protein sequence, with no DNA. Clone size and V and J calls follow TCRdb, not the original study. The table held for this sample gives about 120,000 distinct CDR3 sequences. The ten largest clones add up to around 0.38% of the sample.

Each CD8+ T cell subset was flow-sorted in triplicate, with some 300,000 cells per subset placed directly into RLT lysis buffer. To exclude memory contaminants, naive CD8+ T cells were stringently defined as CD45RO-CCR7+CD27+CD95-. Using standard density gradient centrifugation, peripheral blood mononuclear cells were isolated from buffy coats. A FACSAria III was used to flow-sort naive CXCR3-negative and CXCR3-positive CD8+ T cells. An RNeasy Mini Kit was used to extract total RNA from the sorted cells. The TCR was taken from a human donor in good health. Some clones in this sample may be carry-over from other donors' samples. The sequenced sample consisted of naive CXCR3+ CD8+ T cells from blood. According to the study, the label for this sample's cell subset or site signals: CD45RO-CCR7+CD27+CD95- naive CD8+ T cells expressing CXCR3 (TNR3+).

The CDR3 region reads CASSGGSGPYNEQFF. The chain couples TRBV2 to TRBJ2-1. Taken from cysteine to phenylalanine, the CDR3 has 15 residues. No DNA sequence is on record. In the germline V gene, CDR1 corresponds to SNHLY and CDR2 to FYNNEI.